This T cell receptor (beta chain) originates from a study of blood T cell repertoires in COVID-19 (TCRdb year 2020). At the level of the whole study: Samples from collaborators originated in the United States, Italy and Spain and spanned both the acute and convalescent phases of COVID-19. The material from the prospective study consisted of cDNA or gDNA derived from T cells, B-cell-depleted T cells, or PBMCs. Subjects who had been exposed to COVID-19, were actively infected with it, or had recovered from it provided the deeply sampled blood TCRbeta repertoires that made up the dataset. The repertoires were made available in a free public database intended to serve as a resource for research on the immune response to SARS-CoV-2. The samples were drawn from the first 160 participants of the ongoing ImmuneRACE study and from 1,254 subjects provided by 6 global collaborators. A de-identified subject ID, COVID-19 status, age in years and sex were almost always included in the sample metadata. HLA class I and class II types, where available, came from metadata supplied by the sample provider rather than from assay-based typing. Study-level results and caveats: The quantity of clinical and demographic metadata differed by source and by participant and was supplied without curation.

TCRbeta CDR3 regions were amplified from genomic DNA by means of the immunoSEQ Assay, a bias-controlled multiplex PCR. From the authors' description of their analysis: Within the assay, amplification of reference gene primers was used to estimate how many nucleated cells each sample contained. To quantify the absolute abundance of each unique TCRbeta CDR3 rearrangement, sequence reads were collapsed and filtered. For each sample, productive Simpson clonality was calculated as the square root of Simpson's diversity index over productive rearrangements. TCRdb obtained this table from immuneACCESS and retained in-frame rearrangements with V and J assigned. These tables miss some clones; where compared with another copy, unresolved V genes account for less than half of the shortfall, and the remainder is unexplained. D and trimming come from the DNA, and the V and J calls and clone size come from that table. This sample is represented by about 19,000 clones; around nine tenths of them were singletons. The top ten constitute 11% of the sample.

Looking up the germline V gene (reference sequence) yields CDR1 MNHEY and CDR2 SMNVEV. For this chain, trimming is 4 bases at the V end and 5 bases at the J end, and the number of junction bases without a gene match is 8. CDR3 length: 16 amino acids, cysteine to phenylalanine. Only CDR3 DNA remains: 48 bases, in frame from the first base. In regard to this clone: It lacks a known antigen. No much larger clonotype is one base removed from it; base qualities were not supplied.

Whole blood was collected in K2EDTA tubes by collaborating institutions according to the institutions' own protocols. Collaborator samples were shipped for TCRbeta analysis as frozen whole blood, isolated PBMCs, or DNA extracted from either sample type. The chain joins TRBV27 to TRBJ1-5, with 10 bases aligning to TRBD1. This sequence was found in a human donor in a cohort sampled during active COVID-19. Sample: peripheral blood. DNA sequence: TGTGCCAGCAGTTCGACAGGGGGCTTTTGGGATCAGCCCCAGCATTTT. It specifies CASSSTGGFWDQPQHF.